The rows below give T cell receptor beta chains drawn from one sample of a study of T-cell memory formation after mild COVID-19. One entry per CDR3 protein results from TCRdb running MiXCR on the 5' RACE reads. The sample includes about 350,000 distinct CDR3 sequences, roughly 15% of them seen just once. The specimen was PBMCs or a T cell subset sorted from them (not recorded which). Receptors were obtained from a man in his late teens or twenties who had mild COVID-19 (a few samples of this study predate the infection). Cell type and time point are not known. The CDR3 runs from the conserved cysteine through the conserved F or W. A D gene is named only where the DNA matches it firmly. Size is stated for part of the rows, as once, few or many counts, or as a class when the clone is expanded.

NA,TRBJ1-3,TRBV5-1,many,14,TGCGCCAGCAGCTTACAGGGAACTGGAAACACCATATATTTT,CASSLQGTGNTIYF
NA,TRBJ2-3,TRBV5-5,NA,15,TGTGCCAGCAGCCCGGCCCACGAAAGAGCAGATACGCAGTATTTT,CASSPAHERADTQYF
NA,TRBJ1-2,TRBV24-1,many,14,TGTGCCACCAGTCGTTGGCGGTGTAACTATGGCTACACCTTC,CATSRWRCNYGYTF
TRBD1,TRBJ1-4,TRBV4-2,few,13,TGTGCCAGCAGCGGACAGGGGTTTGAAAAACTGTTTTTT,CASSGQGFEKLFF
NA,TRBJ2-5,TRBV7-9,NA,16,TGTGCCAGCAGCTTAGCGCTGAGGGCAGGCCGAGAGACCCAGTACTTC,CASSLALRAGRETQYF
NA,TRBJ1-2,TRBV12-3/TRBV12-4,NA,15,TGTGCCAGCAGTCTAAGCCCAGTGGGGGTTGTTGGCTACACCTTC,CASSLSPVGVVGYTF
NA,TRBJ2-3,TRBV20-1,many,16,TGCAGTGCTGACGGCGGGAGTGGGGGGGCCTCAGATACGCAGTATTTT,CSADGGSGGASDTQYF
NA,TRBJ1-1,TRBV7-9,few,15,TGTGCCAGCAGCTTAGCCGCAGCAGTGGGCACTGAAGCTTTCTTT,CASSLAAAVGTEAFF
TRBD2,TRBJ2-1,TRBV4-3,NA,21,TGCGCCAGCACACCAAAGGAGGGGCGGCTAGCGGGCGCTAAAAATTACAATGAGCAGTTCTTC,CASTPKEGRLAGAKNYNEQFF
TRBD2,TRBJ2-3,TRBV29-1,NA,14,TGCAGCGGGAGCCGGGGGGTGGGCACAGATACGCAGTATTTT,CSGSRGVGTDTQYF
NA,TRBJ1-3,TRBV6-5,NA,15,TGTGCCAGCAGGATGGGACTGGACTCTGGAAACACCATATATTTT,CASRMGLDSGNTIYF
TRBD1,TRBJ2-1,TRBV13,many,14,TGTGCCAGCAGCGCCGGGACAGACCTGGGTGGGCAGTTCTTC,CASSAGTDLGGQFF
TRBD1,TRBJ1-1,TRBV5-1,many,16,TGCGCCAGCAGCTGGGGGGACAGGGGGCCTAACACTGAAGCTTTCTTT,CASSWGDRGPNTEAFF
TRBD1,TRBJ1-3,TRBV10-3,few,13,TGTGCCCACGGGACAGACTCTGGAAACACCATATATTTT,CAHGTDSGNTIYF
NA,TRBJ2-1,TRBV18,NA,12,TGTGCCAGCTCAGGCAGGGTGGATGAGCAGTTCTTC,CASSGRVDEQFF
NA,TRBJ2-7,TRBV7-2,few,15,TGTGCCAGCAGCTTAACTCCGACTAGGGGCCACGAGCAGTACTTC,CASSLTPTRGHEQYF
NA,TRBJ1-6,TRBV4-1,NA,15,TGCGCCAGCAGCCAAGAGTCAGGGCGCGACTCACCCCTCCACTTT,CASSQESGRDSPLHF
NA,TRBJ2-1,TRBV19,NA,13,TGTGCCAGTACCGTGGGACCCTACAATGAGCAGTTCTTC,CASTVGPYNEQFF
TRBD2,TRBJ2-7,TRBV5-1,few,15,TGCGCCAGCAGCCCCGGACTAGCGGGGGAAAGCGAGCAGTACTTC,CASSPGLAGESEQYF
NA,TRBJ1-1,TRBV6-1,NA,13,TGTGCCAGCGGACCGTCGGCCAAGACCGAAGCTTTCTTT,CASGPSAKTEAFF
TRBD1,TRBJ1-1,TRBV6-6,once,13,TGTGCCAGCAATCTACAGGGGACCACTGAAGCTTTCTTT,CASNLQGTTEAFF
NA,TRBJ2-2,TRBV7-6,NA,15,TGTGCCAGCAGCTTAAGCGATGGTTGGCAGGGGGAGCTGTTTTTT,CASSLSDGWQGELFF
TRBD2,TRBJ2-1,TRBV6-5,few,15,TGTGCCAGCAGAGTTAGCGGGGGGGCAGGAAATGAGCAGTTCTTC,CASRVSGGAGNEQFF
TRBD2,TRBJ2-6,TRBV4-1,few,17,TGCGCCATCAGCCCCCGCGGGAGGTCCTCTGGGGCCAACGTCCTGACTTTC,CAISPRGRSSGANVLTF
TRBD1,TRBJ2-7,TRBV11-2,few,17,TGTGCCAGCAGCTTAGATCGGCGGACAGGGGCCTTCTACGAGCAGTACTTC,CASSLDRRTGAFYEQYF
NA,TRBJ2-7,TRBV5-1,few,13,TGCGCCAGCAGCGGGGGTAGCGGCTACGAGCAGTACTTC,CASSGGSGYEQYF
TRBD2,TRBJ2-5,TRBV12-3/TRBV12-4,few,15,TGTGCCAGCAGTTTGACTAGCGGGGCTGAAGAGACCCAGTACTTC,CASSLTSGAEETQYF
TRBD2,TRBJ2-3,TRBV5-1,NA,15,TGCGCCAGCAGCCCCGGGGGGGCTCCGTTAGATACGCAGTATTTT,CASSPGGAPLDTQYF
NA,TRBJ2-7,TRBV5-1,few,12,TGCGCCAGCAGCTTCAGGGCTCAGGAGCAGTACTTC,CASSFRAQEQYF